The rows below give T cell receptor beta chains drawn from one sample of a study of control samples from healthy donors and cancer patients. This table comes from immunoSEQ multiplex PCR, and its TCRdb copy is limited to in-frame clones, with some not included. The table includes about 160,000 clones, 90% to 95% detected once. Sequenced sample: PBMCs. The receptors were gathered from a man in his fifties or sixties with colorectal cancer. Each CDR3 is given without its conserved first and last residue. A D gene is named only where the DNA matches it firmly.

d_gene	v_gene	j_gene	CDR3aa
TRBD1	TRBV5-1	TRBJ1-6	ASSLATGRSDSPLH
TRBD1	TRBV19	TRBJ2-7	ASNLGTGSYEQY
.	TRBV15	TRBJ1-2	ATSSAPRYGYT
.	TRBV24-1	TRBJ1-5	ATSDAGGGQPQH
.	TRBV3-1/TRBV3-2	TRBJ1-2	ASSQDVGQGYYGYT
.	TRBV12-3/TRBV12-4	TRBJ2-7	ASSLARFHEQY
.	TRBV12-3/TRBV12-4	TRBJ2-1	ASKDGLNEQF
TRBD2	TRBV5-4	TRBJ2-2	ASSRGGGTGELF
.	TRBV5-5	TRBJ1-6	ASSLALGDSPLH
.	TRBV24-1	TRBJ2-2	ATSDHRNTGELF
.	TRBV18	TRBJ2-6	ASSPSAYDISGANVLT
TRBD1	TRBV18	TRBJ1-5	ASSGQGNDQPQH
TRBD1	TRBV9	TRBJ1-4	ASSVGTGVEKLF
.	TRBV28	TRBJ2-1	ASSSRIRQF
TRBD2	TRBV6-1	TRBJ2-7	ASSEAGLAGGYEQY
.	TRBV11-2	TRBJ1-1	ASSLQTDMNTEAF
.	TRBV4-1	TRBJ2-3	ASSQVGRRGLTDTQY
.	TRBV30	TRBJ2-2	AWSVPNRDTGELF
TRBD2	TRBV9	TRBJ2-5	ASSVGASGEETQY
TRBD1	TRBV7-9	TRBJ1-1	ASSFPQGNANTEAF
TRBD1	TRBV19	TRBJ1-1	ASSMRDRGQGTEAF
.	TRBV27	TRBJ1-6	ASSPQLVGWPFSPLH
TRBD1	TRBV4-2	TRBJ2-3	ASSQETGQDTDTQY
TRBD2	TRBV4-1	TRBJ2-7	ASSRTSGGYEQY
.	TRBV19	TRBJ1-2	ASSTRTAASYGYT
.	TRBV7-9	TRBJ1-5	ASSLEGGQPQH
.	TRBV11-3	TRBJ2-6	ASSQDGGSGANVLT
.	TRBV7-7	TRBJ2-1	ASSLAPGRANEQF
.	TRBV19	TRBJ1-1	ASSERHHTEAF
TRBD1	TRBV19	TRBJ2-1	ASSIGQGYNNEQF
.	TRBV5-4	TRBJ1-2	ASSFRELGYGYT
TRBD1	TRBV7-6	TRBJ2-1	ASSLESGQGATYNEQF